A single sample gave rise to the 4 T cell receptor beta chains below, sequenced in a study of blood T cell repertoires in COVID-19. TCRdb's table, derived via immunoSEQ multiplex PCR, lists solely in-frame clones and lacks some. Here the sample spans 70,000 to 90,000 clones, roughly 83% being singletons. Sample: peripheral blood. The source of these receptors is a human donor in a cohort sampled during active COVID-19.

This chain uses TRBV5-1 with TRBJ2-7; 8 positions agree with TRBD1. Germline V gene sequence: CDR1 SGHRS, CDR2 YFSETQ. The CDR3 is 14 amino acids. Unmatched junction bases numbered 6, after V lost 5 bases and J lost 2 bases. The CDR3 region has the DNA TGCGCCAGCAGACCAGACAGGGGACCCTACGAGCAGTACTTC. Translated, it gives CASRPDRGPYEQYF.

This clone was recorded a few times. The rearrangement uses TRBV6-2 or TRBV6-3 and TRBJ2-2, with 8 bases lining up with TRBD2. This CDR3 is 16 amino acids long. The trim removed 5 bases at V and 5 bases at J, leaving 10 bases unmatched. CDR1 is MNHEY, CDR2 SVGEGT, per germline. CDR3 region: CASSDPGTRGTGELFF. The CDR3 nucleotides read TGTGCCAGCAGTGACCCCGGGACTAGAGGAACCGGGGAGCTGTTTTTT.

The rearrangement links TRBV5-1 to TRBJ2-1; 8 positions agree with TRBD2. The CDR3 runs 14 residues. V trimming: 4 bases; J trimming: 5 bases; junction bases outside the gene matches: 5. The germline CDR1 and CDR2 sequences are SGHRS and YFSETQ. The CDR3 coding sequence is TGCGCCAGCAGCATTAGCGGGGTAAACAATGAGCAGTTCTTC. This translates into CASSISGVNNEQFF.

The chain links TRBV7-9 to TRBJ1-4; D is possibly TRBD1 (5 bases). V was cut by 5 bases and J by 7 bases, with 17 bases left in between. The CDR3 consists of 15 residues. Germline CDR1 and CDR2: SEHNR and FQNEAQ (reference sequence). The CDR3 DNA follows: TGTGCCAGCAGCCCTACAGTCGGCGGGGCTGAAAAACTGTTTTTT. Its protein is CASSPTVGGAEKLFF. Drawing the rest from reference TRBV7-9 and TRBJ1-4, the complete variable domain is DTGVSQNPRHKITKRGQNVTFRCDPISEHNRLYWYRQTLGQGPEFLTYFQNEAQLEKSRLLSDRFSAERPKGSFSTLEIQRTEQGDSAMYLCASSPTVGGAEKLFFGSGTQLSVL.